A selection of T cell receptor beta chains follows, all from one sample in a study of CD8 T cells in ankylosing spondylitis. One entry per CDR3 protein results from TCRdb running MiXCR on the 5' RACE reads. This sample has about 540,000 distinct CDR3 sequences, with 10% to 15% found just once. The sequenced material came from blood, either unsorted or a sorted T cell fraction (not recorded which). All receptors come from a male donor with ankylosing spondylitis. CDR3s include the opening cysteine and the closing phenylalanine or tryptophan. Each record gives: J gene, clone size, V gene, D gene, CDR3 DNA, CDR3 protein. The D gene is left open where the match is weak. Clone size appears in some rows only: once, few, many, or a class for an expanded clone.

j_call: TRBJ1-4; clone_size: few; v_call: TRBV3-1; d_call: .; cdr3_nt: TGTGCCAGCAGCCAAGATTCCAGTGAAAAACTGTTTTTT; cdr3_aa: CASSQDSSEKLFF
j_call: TRBJ1-1; clone_size: few; v_call: TRBV7-2; d_call: .; cdr3_nt: TGTGCCAGCAGCTTAGAAAGTATGGGGCGCAACACTGAAGCTTTCTTT; cdr3_aa: CASSLESMGRNTEAFF
j_call: TRBJ1-2; clone_size: .; v_call: TRBV20-1; d_call: .; cdr3_nt: TGCAGTGCTAGAGAGGGTGGGAGACCGGGCTACACCTTC; cdr3_aa: CSAREGGRPGYTF
j_call: TRBJ2-1; clone_size: many; v_call: TRBV5-1; d_call: TRBD2; cdr3_nt: TGCGCCAGCAGCTTGGTAAGCGGGAGCTGGGATGAGCAGTTCTTC; cdr3_aa: CASSLVSGSWDEQFF
j_call: TRBJ1-1; clone_size: .; v_call: TRBV4-2; d_call: TRBD1; cdr3_nt: TGTGCCAGCAGCCAACGGGACAGGGGGCCCGAAGCTTTCTTT; cdr3_aa: CASSQRDRGPEAFF
j_call: TRBJ1-5; clone_size: few; v_call: TRBV27; d_call: .; cdr3_nt: TGTGCCAGCAGTTCGGGGCCTGCGGGGGAATTTAGCAATCAGCCCCAGCATTTT; cdr3_aa: CASSSGPAGEFSNQPQHF
j_call: TRBJ1-2; clone_size: .; v_call: TRBV5-1; d_call: TRBD1; cdr3_nt: TGCGCCAGCAGTCCGGACAGGATAGTATATGGCTACACCTTC; cdr3_aa: CASSPDRIVYGYTF
j_call: TRBJ2-1; clone_size: .; v_call: TRBV20-1; d_call: TRBD2; cdr3_nt: TGCAGTGTCTGGGGACTAGCGGGAGAGAATCACTACAATGAGCAGTTCTTC; cdr3_aa: CSVWGLAGENHYNEQFF
j_call: TRBJ2-5; clone_size: many; v_call: TRBV4-1; d_call: TRBD1; cdr3_nt: TGCGCCAGCAGCACGCGACAGGGGTGGCAAGAGACCCAGTACTTC; cdr3_aa: CASSTRQGWQETQYF
j_call: TRBJ2-3; clone_size: few; v_call: TRBV2; d_call: .; cdr3_nt: TGTGCCAGTGGGGGACCCGCTAAAGATACGCAGTATTTT; cdr3_aa: CASGGPAKDTQYF
j_call: TRBJ2-3; clone_size: .; v_call: TRBV5-1; d_call: .; cdr3_nt: TGCGCCAGCAGCCTAGGTTCACTCGGTGATACGCAGTATTTT; cdr3_aa: CASSLGSLGDTQYF
j_call: TRBJ1-6; clone_size: few; v_call: TRBV5-5; d_call: .; cdr3_nt: TGTGCCAGCAGCTGGTGGAATTCACCCCTCCACTTT; cdr3_aa: CASSWWNSPLHF
j_call: TRBJ1-1; clone_size: many; v_call: TRBV5-1; d_call: TRBD1; cdr3_nt: TGCGCCAGCAGTCTCGGGCCAGGGGGCCTTTGGAACACTGAAGCTTTCTTT; cdr3_aa: CASSLGPGGLWNTEAFF
j_call: TRBJ1-1; clone_size: .; v_call: TRBV6-1; d_call: .; cdr3_nt: TGTGCCAGCAGCCTCAGGTTGGGTGGCACTGAAGCTTTCTTT; cdr3_aa: CASSLRLGGTEAFF
j_call: TRBJ2-1; clone_size: once; v_call: TRBV7-2; d_call: TRBD2; cdr3_nt: TGTGCCAGCAGCTTAGCCGGACTAGCGGGAGCCGATGAGCAGTTCTTC; cdr3_aa: CASSLAGLAGADEQFF